This T cell receptor (beta chain) was retrieved from a study of regulatory T cells in long-lasting Graves disease. About the study: Graves' patients (newly diagnosed) had been on antithyroid drugs under 3 months.

The TCR beta library used iRepertoire HTBI primers with Arm-PCR amplification of CDR3. TCRdb reprocessed the multiplex PCR reads with MiXCR, giving one entry per CDR3 protein. This sample has some 240,000 distinct CDR3 sequences, with roughly a fifth found just once. Documented time point: newly diagnosed GD, antithyroid drugs for less than 3 months. Extracted RNA from PBMCs served as the source of the TCR library. This clonotype was detected ten times or more. The CDR3 extends over 14 amino acids. V was shortened by 5 bases and J by 10 bases, with 21 bases between the two germline ends. This same sample was also taken into another study, of T cells in Graves' hyperthyroidism and ophthalmopathy. From that second work: In the blood, most expanded thyroid clonotypes above 0.001 appeared as well. Using 13 V-J features, a model discriminated ophthalmopathy from stable hyperthyroidism.

This TCR was recovered from a woman in her 30s with Graves disease. Specimen: peripheral blood mononuclear cells (PBMCs), collected at new diagnosis, from a patient treated with antithyroid drugs. This chain connects TRBV12-3 or TRBV12-4 to TRBJ2-7, with D perhaps TRBD1 (6 bases). The CDR3 sequence is CASSPLPGTTRQYF. For the CDR3, the DNA is TGTGCCAGCAGTCCTCTGCCCGGGACAACGCGACAGTACTTC.